The rows below give T cell receptor beta chains drawn from one sample of a study of T-cell reconstitution after alpha-beta-depleted transplantation in children. TCRdb re-called the PCR reads with MiXCR, one entry per CDR3 protein. The sample carries some 220,000 distinct CDR3 sequences, roughly a tenth recorded once. The material sequenced was PBMCs, taken before TCRalphabeta/CD19-depleted stem cell transplant. These receptors came from a child under three years old with acute myeloid leukemia, due to receive a stem cell transplant. CDR3s include the opening cysteine and the closing phenylalanine or tryptophan. A D gene is named only where the DNA matches it firmly. Size is stated for part of the rows, as once, few or many counts, or as a class when the clone is expanded.

NA	TRBV7-2	many	TRBJ1-5	TGTGCCAGCAGCTTAGCGAGGGGTAATCAGCCCCAGCATTTT	CASSLARGNQPQHF
NA	TRBV20-1	medium-sized	TRBJ2-3	TGCAGTGCTGAGGAAGATACGCAGTATTTT	CSAEEDTQYF
NA	TRBV7-2	few	TRBJ2-7	TGTGCCAGCAGCTCGTCATCCCCGGCTGTCTCCTACGAGCAGTACTTC	CASSSSSPAVSYEQYF
NA	TRBV20-1	many	TRBJ1-4	TGCAGTGCTAGATCGACAATGTCTAATGAAAAACTGTTTTTT	CSARSTMSNEKLFF
NA	TRBV2	few	TRBJ2-7	TGTGCCAGCAGTGAAAGGGGCCTGTCCTACGAGCAGTACTTC	CASSERGLSYEQYF
TRBD1	TRBV7-3	many	TRBJ1-6	TGTGCCAGCAGTTTTACAGGGGAGAATTCACCCCTCCACTTT	CASSFTGENSPLHF
TRBD1	TRBV9	NA	TRBJ2-5	TGTGCCAGCAGCGACCATATTAAGACAGGGCGAGAGACCCAGTACTTC	CASSDHIKTGRETQYF
NA	TRBV28	many	TRBJ1-1	TGTGCCAGCAGTTTAGCCTCATCGGCTGAAGCTTTCTTT	CASSLASSAEAFF
TRBD2	TRBV28	many	TRBJ2-1	TGTGCCAGCAGCAAAACACAAGGGAGACTAGCTGGCGAGCAGTTCTTC	CASSKTQGRLAGEQFF
TRBD1	TRBV18	many	TRBJ2-3	TGTGCCAGCTCACCGACCCAGGGGGCAGATACGCAGTATTTT	CASSPTQGADTQYF
NA	TRBV29-1	NA	TRBJ1-2	TGCAGCGTTGAATCGGGGGCGGGCTATGGCTACACCTTC	CSVESGAGYGYTF
TRBD2	TRBV11-2	many	TRBJ2-3	TGTGCCAGCAGCTTAGATCGGGGAATGCGGGGGGACACAGATACGCAGTATTTT	CASSLDRGMRGDTDTQYF
NA	TRBV24-1	NA	TRBJ2-1	TGTGCCACCATGATGGACAATGAGCAGTTCTTC	CATMMDNEQFF
NA	TRBV29-1	many	TRBJ2-1	TGCAGCGCCGCGGGGTCAGGCCGGCAAAGTGTTTACAATGAGCAGTTCTTC	CSAAGSGRQSVYNEQFF
TRBD2	TRBV19	many	TRBJ2-7	TGTGCCAGTAAAATCGGGAGGGGGTCCTACGAGCAGTACTTC	CASKIGRGSYEQYF
NA	TRBV20-1	many	TRBJ2-4	TGCAGTGCTGACCGGGGGTTAGCCAAAAACATTCAGTACTTC	CSADRGLAKNIQYF
NA	TRBV5-1	many	TRBJ2-4	TGCGCCAGCAGCTTCCGACAGCAAAACATTCAGTACTTC	CASSFRQQNIQYF
TRBD1	TRBV30	many	TRBJ1-2	TGTGCCTGGAGCGATCGACAGGGAAGTAATGGCTACACCTTC	CAWSDRQGSNGYTF
NA	TRBV7-9	many	TRBJ2-1	TGTGCCAGCAGCTTAGGGCCCAGAACCCGCTACAATGAGCAGTTCTTC	CASSLGPRTRYNEQFF
NA	TRBV7-8	many	TRBJ1-1	TGTGCCAGCAGCTTCCGCGCTTCGACAGTAGCTGAAGCTTTCTTT	CASSFRASTVAEAFF
TRBD1	TRBV7-3	many	TRBJ1-2	TGTGCCAGCAGCCCGGGACAGGGGCCCTATGGCTACACCTTC	CASSPGQGPYGYTF
NA	TRBV18	few	TRBJ2-7	TGTGCCAGCTCACCGACCCCTATCTACGAGCAGTACTTC	CASSPTPIYEQYF